This T cell receptor (beta chain) was found in a study of monozygotic twins with cystic fibrosis (dated by TCRdb to the early 2020s). Context from the whole study: Barcoded libraries were prepared from roughly 3 micrograms of fragmented DNA with 15 PCR cycles. To assess genetic influence on V and J gene usage, the study compared TCR beta repertoires within and across 16 monozygotic twin pairs with cystic fibrosis. Made up mostly of children and adolescents, the cohort included ten female and six male twin pairs ranging in age from roughly 2.0 to 40 years, with a median of about 9.2 years. Twins were ranked among about 990 cohort participants for weight-for-height and FEVPerc (FEV1 disease centile) on the day of blood sampling. Data for three of the twin pairs had already been reported earlier in a different context.

Points on this clone: The specificity of this receptor is unknown. Base qualities are not at hand, and no much larger clone is one base apart.

From the cysteine up to the phenylalanine, the CDR3 has a length of 15 residues. The only DNA kept is the CDR3, 45 bases in frame from the first base. V was cut back by 0 bases and J by 5 bases, leaving a gap of 14 bases between them. CDR1 and CDR2 are drawn from the germline V gene: SGDLS, YYNGEE. The twin pairs came from the European Cystic Fibrosis Twin and Sibling Study Cohort, a cohort that recruited patients from 158 CF clinics across 14 European countries. Zygosity and CFTR genotype were verified in-house, and zygosity was tested by multiplex PCR of nine short tandem repeat loci. Peripheral blood was taken from each twin, and clinical parameters were recorded on the day of blood sampling. Phenol/chloroform extraction was used to isolate genomic DNA from peripheral blood cells, and the DNA was then kept in TE buffer at 4 degrees C. Following the manufacturer's instructions, TCR beta CDR3 regions were amplified by multiplex PCR with the immunoSEQ immune profiling system. Sequencing was performed on an Illumina NextSeq system. In the source study's methods: Sequence data were processed on the immunoSEQ Analyzer platform, and clonality was calculated as the square root of Simpson's index of productive rearrangements. Jensen-Shannon distance served as the measure of similarity in V and J usage, while OLGA was used to compute CDR3 generation probabilities. The researchers looked up shared CDR3 sequences in the immuneACCESS database (August 2020) and in VDJdb (December 2020). As stored in TCRdb, this immuneACCESS dataset retains in-frame rearrangements with V and J assigned. A fraction of the clones does not appear; measured against another copy, unresolved V genes explain less than half of the discrepancy, and the remainder lacks a known reason. V and J calls and clone size follow that table, whereas D and trimming were derived from the DNA. This sample has 30,000 to 35,000 clones in its table, and roughly three fifths of those were observed once. Roughly 0.72% of the sample rests with the top ten.

What the study reported, not specific to this receptor: Simpson clonality was generally low (median about 0.01), which suggests a naive-dominated repertoire, and clonality was higher in the most severely affected patients. Only a small cohort was studied, and no association of shared CDR3 numbers with age, concordance or disease severity was found. In 13 of 16 pairs, V gene usage most closely resembled the co-twin's, and the same held for J usage in 8 of 16 pairs, a pattern suggesting genetic constraints. Nucleotide-identical clonotype sharing was significantly higher within monozygotic CF twin pairs than between unrelated CF individuals (P = 0.000026, Mann-Whitney).

Specimen: blood. The sequence came from a girl under 18 with cystic fibrosis. This sequence uses TRBV9 and TRBJ2-5; perhaps TRBD2 is the D gene, with 7 bases matching. The DNA reads TGTGCCAGCAGCGTAGCGGGGGGCAGGTGGGAGACCCAGTACTTC. This yields the protein CASSVAGGRWETQYF. Full variable domain (CDR3 extended with the reference TRBV9 and TRBJ2-5 proteins): DSGVTQTPKHLITATGQRVTLRCSPRSGDLSVYWYQQSLDQGLQFLIQYYNGEERAKGNILERFSAQQFPDLHSELNLSSLELGDSALYFCASSVAGGRWETQYFGPGTRLLVL.